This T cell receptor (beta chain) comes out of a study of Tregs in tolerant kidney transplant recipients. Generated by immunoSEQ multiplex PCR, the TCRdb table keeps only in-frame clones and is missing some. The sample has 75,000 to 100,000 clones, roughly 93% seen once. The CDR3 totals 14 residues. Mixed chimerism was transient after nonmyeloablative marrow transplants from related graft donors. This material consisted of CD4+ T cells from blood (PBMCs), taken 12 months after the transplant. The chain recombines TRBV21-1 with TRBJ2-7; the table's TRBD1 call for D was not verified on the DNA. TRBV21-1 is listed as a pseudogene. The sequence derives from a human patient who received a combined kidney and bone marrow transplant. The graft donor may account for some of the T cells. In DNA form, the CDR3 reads TGTGCCAGCAGCAATCGGGGACAGATGTACGAGCAGTACTTC. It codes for CASSNRGQMYEQYF.